The T cell receptor beta chain under discussion was sequenced for a study of monozygotic twins with inflammatory bowel disease. The UMIs contained a 6-nucleotide sample barcode. They were added by template switching during cDNA synthesis. TCRdb reprocessed the 5' RACE reads, keeping one entry per CDR3 protein, no DNA. Found here are fewer than 550,000 distinct CDR3 sequences; the top ten clones hold around 2.3%. As to this clonotype: Its specificity is not known.

Overall study results and limits: Researchers were unable to tell different T cell subtypes apart. Relative clonotype sharing with others was diminished in IBD patients versus healthy twins, particularly with disease activity. A single strong clonotype or signal linked to IBD was not supported.

In germline, CDR1 is SNHLY, CDR2 FYNNEI. The CDR3 extends over 15 amino acids. The genes are TRBV2 and TRBJ2-7. Specimen: blood. This clonotype originated in a human donor with ulcerative colitis or Crohn's disease, or a healthy co-twin of an affected twin (not recorded which). The CDR3 loop reads CASSVRGFSSYEQYF.